In its sample, the clone carrying this T cell receptor (beta chain) was seen once. The data were obtained in a study of cytomegalovirus exposure and HLA in healthy donors. PCR amplification relied on 60 Vbeta primers (plus 13 Jbeta primers). Using immunoSEQ multiplex PCR, the repertoire was profiled, and TCRdb retains in-frame clones only, with some absent. The table shows around 190,000 clones, with around 79% occurring only once. Germline values: CDR1 MGHDK, CDR2 SYGVNS. Trimming removed 8 bases from V and 3 bases from J; junction bases left unmatched: 5. CDR3 length equals 13 residues. The chain combines TRBV25-1 with TRBJ1-1; 8 nucleotides match TRBD1. The sample consisted of PBMCs. The TCR originated in a woman aged 50 to 60 in good health and CMV-seronegative. The CDR3 loop is CASADRVDTEAFF. The CDR3 DNA is TGTGCCAGCGCGGACAGGGTGGACACTGAAGCTTTCTTT.